The 23 T cell receptor beta chains below all came from one sample that was sequenced in a study of radiation and T cells in renal cell carcinoma (dated by TCRdb to 2018 to 2020). This specimen's time point label, per the study, means: tumor resected at nephrectomy. The treatment or condition label corresponds to: treatment-naive control, cytoreductive nephrectomy. Library prep was done by the immunoSEQ multiplex PCR assay. Held by TCRdb, this immuneACCESS table contains in-frame sequences only and omits some clones. Under half of the omission traces to an unresolved V gene where checked; the cause of the rest is unknown. The table for this sample lists roughly 9,800 clones; 58% of them were counted only once. Of the sample, 8.5% to 10% is held by the ten largest clones. The sample consisted of tumor tissue, taken from a patient whose treatment was nephrectomy without radiotherapy. The receptors come from a man in his forties or fifties with renal cell carcinoma.

V and J are TRBV27 and TRBJ2-5; TRBD2 might be the D (5 bases). The V end was cut by 2 bases, the J end by 4 bases, with 11 bases between. CDR3 length: 14 residues. Germline V gives CDR1 MNHEY, CDR2 SMNVEV (reference sequence). In DNA form, the CDR3 reads TGTGCCAGCAGTTTAAATGTACTAGGAGAGACCCAGTACTTC. Translated, it gives CASSLNVLGETQYF.

The V gene is TRBV7-2, the J gene TRBJ2-1; 8 positions match TRBD2. Per the germline V gene, CDR1 is SGHTA and CDR2 is FQGNSA. This CDR3 comprises 17 residues. Trimming cost V 2 bases and J 2 bases; bases outside gene matches: 8. As DNA, the CDR3 is TGTGCCAGCAGCTTAAAGGCGGGAGGACTAGCCTACAATGAGCAGTTCTTC. Protein sequence: CASSLKAGGLAYNEQFF.

The gene calls are TRBV29-1 and TRBJ1-2, with D uncertain. Between the trimmed V and J ends, which lost 0 bases and 8 bases, there was a span of 19 bases. The CDR3 length is 15 residues. Germline V lookup: CDR1 SQVTM, CDR2 ANQGSEA. The CDR3: CSVEEGYSGWEGYTF. CDR3 in DNA: TGCAGCGTTGAAGAAGGCTACAGTGGTTGGGAAGGCTACACCTTC. The variable domain in full, with the rest retrieved from reference TRBV29-1 and TRBJ1-2, is SAVISQKPSRDICQRGTSLTIQCQVDSQVTMMFWYRQQPGQSLTLIATANQGSEATYESGFVIDKFPISRPNLTFSTLTVSNMSPEDSSIYLCSVEEGYSGWEGYTFGSGTRLTVV.

V is TRBV19 and J is TRBJ2-1; 14 bases map to TRBD2. CDR3 length: 17 amino acids. Germline loops: CDR1 LNHDA, CDR2 SQIVND (reference sequence). V was pared by 3 bases and J by 5 bases, with 6 bases of the junction left unmatched. CDR3 bases: TGTGCCAGTAGTATCTGGACTAGCGGGAGGATCGACAATGAGCAGTTCTTC. Translated: CASSIWTSGRIDNEQFF.

The V call is TRBV30, the J call TRBJ2-7, with 11 bases lining up with TRBD2. CDR1 is GTSNPN and CDR2 is SVGIG in the germline V gene (reference sequence). The CDR3 has 11 amino acids. The V and J ends lost 5 bases and 6 bases, in that order; junction bases with no gene match: 0. CDR3 protein: CAWGLAGEQYF. In DNA form, the CDR3 reads TGTGCCTGGGGACTAGCGGGCGAGCAGTACTTC.

The rearrangement links TRBV4-1 to TRBJ2-1; 11 bases agree with TRBD2. V lost 4 bases, J lost 9 bases, and 14 bases stayed unmatched. The CDR3 extends over 17 amino acids. The V gene's germline CDR1 is MGHRA and CDR2 YSYEKL. CDR3 sequence reads: CASSLFPLAGEGGEQFF. DNA for the CDR3: TGCGCCAGCAGCCTCTTTCCACTAGCGGGAGAGGGTGGTGAGCAGTTCTTC.

V gene TRBV12-2 combines with J gene TRBJ2-7; the table's D call of TRBD2 was not tested on the DNA. TRBV12-2 is a pseudogene. The CDR3 contains 16 residues. CDR3 DNA sequence: TGTGCAAGTCGCTTTATAGACCGGGACTCCGACTACGAGCAGTACTTC. As protein: CASRFIDRDSDYEQYF.

The genes are TRBV19 and TRBJ2-4; maybe TRBD2 (7 bases). CDR1 is LNHDA and CDR2 is SQIVND in the germline V gene (reference sequence). The CDR3 runs to 13 residues. Trimming stripped 6 bases from V and 6 bases from J, with 12 bases between. This chain's CDR3 is CASSRGAGNIQYF. DNA for the CDR3: TGTGCCAGTAGCCGGGGGGCCGGAAACATTCAGTACTTC.

This clone was detected only once. The CDR3 spells CASRVGAQPQHF. The CDR3 nucleotides read TGTGCCAGTAGAGTAGGGGCGCAGCCCCAGCATTTT. This sequence joins TRBV19 and TRBJ1-5, with D possibly being TRBD1 (5 bases). CDR1 and CDR2 from the germline V gene are LNHDA and SQIVND (reference sequence). The CDR3 consists of 12 residues. Between the trimmed V and J ends, which lost 6 bases and 7 bases, there was a span of 10 bases.

A few counts support this clone. The rearrangement links TRBV19 to TRBJ1-1; D remains ambiguous. The V gene lost 3 bases and the J gene lost 1 base, with 6 bases spanning the gap. The germline CDR1 and CDR2 sequences are LNHDA and SQIVND (reference sequence). The CDR3 totals 13 residues. CDR3 residues: CASSMGGNTEAFF. Written as DNA, the CDR3 is TGTGCCAGTAGTATGGGTGGGAACACTGAAGCTTTCTTT.

This chain connects TRBV30 to TRBJ2-3, with 8 nucleotides matching TRBD2. Germline values: CDR1 GTSNPN, CDR2 SVGIG (reference sequence). With V trimmed by 1 base and J by 6 bases, 9 bases remained unmatched. CDR3 length equals 15 residues. CDR3 amino acids: CAWSGGLARWDTQYF. DNA of the CDR3: TGTGCCTGGAGTGGCGGACTAGCCCGATGGGATACGCAGTATTTT.

The chain links TRBV11-3 to TRBJ1-2, with TRBD1 matching 9 bases. V gave up 5 bases and J gave up 3 bases; unmatched junction bases: 7. The CDR3 is 15 residues long. Germline CDR1 SGHNT, CDR2 YENEEA. CDR3 loop: CASSPRTGVYYGYTF. DNA of the CDR3: TGTGCCAGCAGCCCACGGACAGGGGTTTACTATGGCTACACCTTC. Filled out from reference TRBV11-3 and TRBJ1-2, the complete variable domain reads EAGVVQSPRYKIIEKKQPVAFWCNPISGHNTLYWYLQNLGQGPELLIRYENEEAVDDSQLPKDRFSAERLKGVDSTLKIQPAELGDSAVYLCASSPRTGVYYGYTFGSGTRLTVV.

This clone is deemed medium-sized. The chain employs TRBV7-2 and TRBJ1-4; D uncertain. The V gene lost 5 bases and the J gene lost 5 bases, with 18 bases spanning the gap. The CDR3 contains 16 residues. Germline V gives CDR1 SGHTA, CDR2 FQGNSA. CDR3 sequence reads: CASSPYRNQRNEKLFF. The CDR3 DNA reads TGTGCCAGCAGCCCCTACAGAAACCAACGAAATGAAAAACTGTTTTTT.

The V and J genes are TRBV4-2 and TRBJ2-5; possible D gene TRBD2, 6 bases. Germline values: CDR1 LGHNA, CDR2 YNFKEQ. With 0 bases removed from V and 5 bases from J, the gap between germline ends came to 13 bases. The CDR3 totals 15 residues. The CDR3 protein is CASSQDLTGSETQYF. The CDR3 DNA reads as TGTGCCAGCAGCCAAGATCTTACCGGGAGTGAGACCCAGTACTTC.

This clone was detected only a few times. The V and J genes are TRBV2 and TRBJ1-1, with 8 bases that match TRBD1. The CDR3 is 15 residues long. Germline loops: CDR1 SNHLY, CDR2 FYNNEI. J was trimmed by 4 bases and V by 3 bases; bases with no gene match: 7. CDR3 sequence reads: CASSERQGAITEAFF. DNA of the CDR3: TGTGCCAGCAGTGAGAGGCAGGGGGCCATCACTGAAGCTTTCTTT.

The chain is built from TRBV25-1 and TRBJ2-5; 7 bases are shared with TRBD2. The CDR3 contains 16 residues. Unmatched junction bases numbered 10, after V lost 2 bases and J lost 4 bases. Looked up from germline, CDR1 is MGHDK and CDR2 is SYGVNS. The CDR3: CASSEPSGRRGETQYF. The CDR3 coding sequence is TGTGCCAGCAGTGAACCTAGCGGACGAAGAGGAGAGACCCAGTACTTC.

By share, this clone counts as medium-sized. The rearrangement uses TRBV4-1 and TRBJ1-2; TRBD1 matches 9 bases. The J segment lost 8 bases and the V segment lost 4 bases, leaving 20 bases of the junction unmatched. Germline CDR1 MGHRA, CDR2 YSYEKL. CDR3 size: 18 residues. The DNA for the CDR3 is TGCGCCAGCAGCCCCGAGGACAGGGGTGCTTTTTTGCTTATCGGCTACACCTTC. Its protein is CASSPEDRGAFLLIGYTF.

Here the CDR3 reads CASSVQGAEGYTF. DNA for the CDR3: TGTGCCAGCAGCGTACAGGGGGCGGAGGGCTACACCTTC. This chain joins TRBV5-8 and TRBJ1-2, with 9 bases fitting TRBD1. The trim removed 4 bases at V and 8 bases at J, leaving 6 bases unmatched. Germline V gene sequence: CDR1 SGHTS, CDR2 YDEGEE. The CDR3 consists of 13 residues.

This clone was found a few times. The gene calls are TRBV7-9 and TRBJ2-7; D not resolved. The CDR3 is made up of 15 amino acids. CDR1 SEHNR and CDR2 FQNEAQ come from the germline V gene (reference sequence). With 0 bases removed from V and 6 bases from J, the gap between germline ends came to 15 bases. DNA of the CDR3: TGTGCCAGCAGCTTAGCCGCGGCAGAGATGGGCGAGCAGTACGTC. This encodes CASSLAAAEMGEQYV.

The V call is TRBV11-1, the J call TRBJ2-7; TRBD1 matches at 10 bases. CDR1 and CDR2 (germline): SGHAT, FQDESV (reference sequence). The CDR3 runs to 14 residues. Losses at the gene ends were 5 bases for V and 5 bases for J; bases not matched to a gene: 6. CDR3 DNA: TGTGCCAGCAGCGACCGGACAGGGGGAGACGAGCAGTACGTC. Residues: CASSDRTGGDEQYV.

For the CDR3, the DNA is TGTGCCAGCAGCCGCGGGGCTAGCGGCATCAAGGATACGCAGTATTTT. Its translation is CASSRGASGIKDTQYF. V and J are TRBV11-3 and TRBJ2-3, with 7 bases identical to TRBD2. V dropped 5 bases and J dropped 6; count of bases not matched to a gene: 14. The CDR3 consists of 16 residues. Per germline, CDR1 SGHNT and CDR2 YENEEA.

The chain recombines TRBV6-4 with TRBJ2-3; TRBD1 aligns across 9 bases. CDR1 MRHNA and CDR2 SNTAGT come from the germline V gene. This CDR3 comprises 15 residues. V lost 6 bases to trimming and J lost 3 bases; unmatched junction nucleotides: 7. The CDR3 nucleotides read TGTGCCAGCAGCGAGGAACAGGGGGCGACAGATACGCAGTATTTT. Translation: CASSEEQGATDTQYF.

The V call is TRBV7-9, the J call TRBJ2-7; possibly TRBD1 or TRBD2 for D (5 bases each). CDR3 length: 13 amino acids. The germline V gene has CDR1 SEHNR and CDR2 FQNEAQ (reference sequence). Between the trimmed V and J ends, which lost 5 bases and 2 bases, there was a span of 10 bases. CDR3 protein: CASSPRGPYEQYF. The CDR3 DNA reads TGTGCCAGCAGCCCCCGGGGCCCCTACGAGCAGTACTTC.